This T cell receptor (beta chain) emerged from a study of molecular identifiers for immune sequencing clone quantification. A single record per CDR3 protein comes from TCRdb applying MiXCR to the PCR reads. The repertoire holds under 800,000 distinct CDR3 sequences, with about 25% as singletons. CDR3 length equals 17 residues. The germline CDR1 and CDR2 sequences are LNHNV and YYDKDF (reference sequence). Losses at the gene ends were 7 bases for V and 4 bases for J; bases not matched to a gene: 12. This TCR was recovered from a human donor in good health. Some libraries in this study had Jurkat cell RNA spiked in. The chain recombines TRBV15 with TRBJ2-3; 12 bases are a match to TRBD2. Specimen: naive CD8+ T cells from blood, with Jurkat cell RNA spiked in. Stated subset: FACS-sorted CD8+CD4-CCR7+CD45RA+ naive T cells. Here the CDR3 reads CATTIRLLAGGSDTQYF. Here the CDR3 DNA reads TGTGCCACCACCATAAGGTTGCTAGCGGGAGGGTCAGATACGCAGTATTTT.